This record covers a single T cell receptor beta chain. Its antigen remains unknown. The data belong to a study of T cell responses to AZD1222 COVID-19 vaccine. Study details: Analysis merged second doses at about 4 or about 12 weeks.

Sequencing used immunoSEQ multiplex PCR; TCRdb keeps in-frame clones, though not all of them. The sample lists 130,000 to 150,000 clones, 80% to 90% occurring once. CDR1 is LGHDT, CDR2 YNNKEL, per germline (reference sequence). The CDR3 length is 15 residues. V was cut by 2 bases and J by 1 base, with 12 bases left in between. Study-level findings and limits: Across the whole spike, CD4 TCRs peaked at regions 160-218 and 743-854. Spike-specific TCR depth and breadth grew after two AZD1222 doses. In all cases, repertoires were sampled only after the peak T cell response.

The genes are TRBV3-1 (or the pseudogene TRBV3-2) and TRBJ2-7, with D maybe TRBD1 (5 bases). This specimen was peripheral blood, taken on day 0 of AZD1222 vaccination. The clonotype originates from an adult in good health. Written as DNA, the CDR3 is TGTGCCAGCAGCCAAAGAGGACATCCTTCCTACGAGCAGTACTTC. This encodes CASSQRGHPSYEQYF.